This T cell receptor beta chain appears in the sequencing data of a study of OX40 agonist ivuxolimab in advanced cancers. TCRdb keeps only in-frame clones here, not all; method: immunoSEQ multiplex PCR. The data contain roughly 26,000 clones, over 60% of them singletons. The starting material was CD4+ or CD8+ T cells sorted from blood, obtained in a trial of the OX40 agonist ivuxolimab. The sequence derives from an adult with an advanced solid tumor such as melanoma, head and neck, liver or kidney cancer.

CDR3 nucleotide sequence: TGTGCCACCAGCAGAGATAGAAACTACGGGCAGTTCTTC. Translated: CATSRDRNYGQFF. The J gene is TRBJ2-1, the V gene TRBV15; unclear D gene. CDR3 size: 13 residues. Trimming cost V 0 bases and J 12 bases, with 12 bases left between them. Germline V gene lookup returns CDR1 LNHNV and CDR2 YYDKDF (reference sequence).